The 20 T cell receptor beta chains below all came from one sample that was sequenced in a study of Graves' ophthalmopathy and Graves' hyperthyroidism. Amplification of TCR beta CDR3 regions used RNA transcripts. A first-round RT-PCR used HTBI primers, followed by a second-round multiplex PCR. TCRdb re-derived calls from the multiplex PCR reads in MiXCR, one entry per CDR3 protein. The table includes about 660,000 distinct CDR3 sequences, more than 40% detected once. Sequencing was performed on peripheral blood. The receptor set was obtained from an adult man with Graves' ophthalmopathy.

Many counts were recorded for this clonotype. V usage is TRBV2 and J usage is TRBJ2-7; 11 positions agree with TRBD1. The CDR3 contains 14 residues. Germline V lookup: CDR1 SNHLY, CDR2 FYNNEI. The trim removed 6 bases at V and 6 bases at J, leaving 7 bases unmatched. CDR3 protein: CASSGGTGGIEQYF. CDR3 bases: TGTGCCAGCAGCGGCGGGACAGGGGGAATCGAGCAGTACTTC.

The chain uses TRBV20-1 and TRBJ1-3; the D is unclear. The CDR3 length is 13 residues. Germline loops: CDR1 DFQATT, CDR2 SNEGSKA (reference sequence). V lost 5 bases and J 1 base, leaving 9 bases between the germline ends. In nucleotides, the CDR3 is TGCAGTGCTCAATTGGATTCTGGAAACACCATATATTTT. Its translation: CSAQLDSGNTIYF.

For this clonotype: A much larger clone differs by one base, so this may be a read error. This sequence joins TRBV7-7 and TRBJ2-7; D unresolved. This CDR3 is built from 16 residues. CDR1 is SSHAT, CDR2 FNYEAQ, per germline (reference sequence). The CDR3 sequence is CASSLSGEANSYEQYF. In DNA form, the CDR3 reads TGTGCTAGCAGCCTGTCGGGCGAGGCCAACTCCTACGAGCAGTACTTC.

The chain combines TRBV30 with TRBJ2-5; D call uncertain. Deletions cut 0 bases from V and 5 bases from J, with 4 bases between. Germline-derived CDR1 and CDR2 are GTSNPN and SVGIG (reference sequence). CDR3 length equals 11 residues. The CDR3 region is CAWSVSETQYF. CDR3 nucleotides: TGTGCCTGGAGTGTAAGCGAGACCCAGTACTTC.

This clonotype was observed a handful of times. The chain is built from TRBV7-9 and TRBJ2-3; 9 positions agree with TRBD2. Germline loops: CDR1 SEHNR, CDR2 FQNEAQ (reference sequence). This CDR3 is 15 amino acids long. Trimming removed 8 bases from V and 1 base from J; junction bases left unmatched: 7. CDR3 sequence: CASDSSGTGTDTQYF. The CDR3 nucleotides read TGTGCCAGCGACTCTAGCGGGACTGGCACAGATACGCAGTATTTT.

This clonotype was seen ten or more times. This chain uses TRBV6-5 with TRBJ1-6, with 8 bases matching TRBD1. Unmatched junction bases numbered 5, after V lost 2 bases and J lost 5 bases. There are 16 residues in the CDR3. The germline gives CDR1 MNHEY, CDR2 SVGAGI. The CDR3 DNA is TGTGCCAGCAGTTACGAGTGGGACAGGAATAATTCACCCCTCCACTTT. It yields the protein CASSYEWDRNNSPLHF.

The V call is TRBV10-3, the J call TRBJ2-1; 11 nucleotides line up with TRBD2. Germline V gene sequence: CDR1 ENHRY, CDR2 SYGVKD. V was clipped by 6 bases and J by 3 bases; unmatched bases: 4. This CDR3 has 15 amino acids. CDR3 bases: TGTGCCATCAGGAGGGGACTAGCGGACTACAATGAGCAGTTCTTC. It codes for CAIRRGLADYNEQFF.

The chain has TRBV7-9 and TRBJ2-2; 8 positions agree with TRBD2. The germline V gene encodes CDR1 SEHNR and CDR2 FQNEAQ (reference sequence). The junction had 4 bases not matched to a gene; V was cut back by 3 bases and J by 1 base. CDR3 length equals 16 residues. As DNA, the CDR3 is TGTGCCAGCAGCTTGCCGGGGGGGCGGAACACCGGGGAGCTGTTTTTT. It yields the protein CASSLPGGRNTGELFF. Combining the CDR3 with reference TRBV7-9 and TRBJ2-2 gives the whole variable domain DTGVSQNPRHKITKRGQNVTFRCDPISEHNRLYWYRQTLGQGPEFLTYFQNEAQLEKSRLLSDRFSAERPKGSFSTLEIQRTEQGDSAMYLCASSLPGGRNTGELFFGEGSRLTVL.

This clonotype showed up just once. V gene TRBV10-2 combines with J gene TRBJ1-2; D remains ambiguous. The CDR3 totals 12 residues. V was pared by 6 bases and J by 7 bases, with 12 bases between. Germline assignment: CDR1 WSHSY and CDR2 SAAADI. DNA of the CDR3: TGCGCCAGCAGCAGTAACAGTCGTGGCTACACCTTC. Translation: CASSSNSRGYTF.

Worth noting for this clonotype: At one end the junction does not follow the germline gene, possibly because of a read error. The chain uses TRBV7-2 and TRBJ1-4, with 8 bases identical to TRBD1. From germline, CDR1 is SGHTA and CDR2 FQGNSA. The CDR3 is 15 amino acids. The CDR3 reads CASSPLGQGREKLFF. DNA of the CDR3: TGCGCCAGCAGCCCGCTCGGACAGGGAAGAGAAAAACTGTTTTTT.

This clonotype was recorded many times. The gene calls are TRBV4-1 and TRBJ2-5; D might be TRBD1 (5 bases). V dropped 1 base and J dropped 2 bases, with 20 bases sitting between them. There are 18 residues in the CDR3. Germline V lookup: CDR1 MGHRA, CDR2 YSYEKL. Here the CDR3 reads CASSQGVRRGTIQETQYF. In DNA, the CDR3 is TGCGCCAGCAGCCAAGGGGTTCGTAGGGGCACTATTCAAGAGACCCAGTACTTC.

This clonotype showed up just a few times. The chain couples TRBV6-2 or TRBV6-3 to TRBJ2-7, with D possibly TRBD2 on 6 matching bases. This CDR3 region has 13 residues. Trimming took off 6 bases at V and 4 bases at J, with 13 bases between the two ends. Germline CDR1 is MNHEY and CDR2 is SVGEGT. CDR3 residues: CASRTTGVYEQYF. Written as DNA, the CDR3 is TGTGCCAGCAGGACCACGGGGGTATACGAGCAGTACTTC.

In its sample, this clonotype was seen a few times. The gene calls are TRBV27 and TRBJ2-7; possibly TRBD1 for D (6 bases). Germline V gene data show CDR1 as MNHEY and CDR2 as SMNVEV (reference sequence). Trimming left V 5 bases short and J 1 base short, with 12 bases between. The CDR3 covers 14 residues. The CDR3 reads CASSNLDRSYEQYF. CDR3 coding DNA: TGTGCCAGCAGTAACCTTGACAGGTCCTACGAGCAGTACTTC.

This clonotype has at least ten counts. The chain is built from TRBV29-1 and TRBJ2-2; D uncertain. The CDR3 length is 13 residues. V lost 3 bases, J lost 1 base, and 6 bases lay in between. Germline CDR1 is SQVTM and CDR2 is ANQGSEA. CDR3 amino acids: CSVDPRNTGELFF. In DNA form, the CDR3 reads TGCAGCGTTGACCCTAGGAACACCGGGGAGCTGTTTTTT.

A single count supports this clonotype. This rearrangement joins TRBV25-1 to TRBJ2-7; D call uncertain. CDR1 is MGHDK, CDR2 SYGVNS, per germline. Deletions cut 5 bases from V and 2 bases from J, with 10 bases between. This CDR3 is 13 amino acids long. The chain's CDR3 is CASSPPNTYEQYF. DNA for the CDR3: TGTGCCAGCAGTCCTCCTAACACCTACGAGCAGTACTTC.

This clonotype was counted ten times or more. V is TRBV4-2 and J is TRBJ1-2; D is uncertain. The germline CDR1 and CDR2 sequences are LGHNA and YNFKEQ. CDR3 size: 15 residues. With 1 base removed from V and 4 bases from J, the gap between germline ends came to 13 bases. The CDR3 DNA reads TGTGCCAGCAGCCAAGCTCTAGGCCCTGCCTATGGCTACACCTTC. Translated: CASSQALGPAYGYTF.

This clonotype was found a few times. The chain joins TRBV5-1 to TRBJ1-1; D possibly corresponds to TRBD1 (6 bases). Germline V gives CDR1 SGHRS, CDR2 YFSETQ. V was clipped by 7 bases and J by 1 base, with 17 bases between them. This CDR3 has 15 residues. The CDR3 sequence is CASGPLGGANTEAFF. In DNA, the CDR3 is TGCGCCAGCGGACCCTTGGGGGGGGCGAACACTGAAGCTTTCTTT.

The gene calls are TRBV15 and TRBJ2-5; D not certain. CDR3 length: 13 amino acids. V lost 0 bases and J lost 9, with 11 bases in between. CDR1 is LNHNV and CDR2 is YYDKDF in the germline V gene (reference sequence). The CDR3 DNA sequence: TGTGCCACCAGCAGAGATCTAGGTCAGCCCCAGTACTTC. Encoded protein: CATSRDLGQPQYF.

This clonotype was found a few times. V is TRBV2 and J is TRBJ2-7; possible D gene TRBD1, 6 bases. Germline-derived CDR1 and CDR2 are SNHLY and FYNNEI. CDR3 length equals 13 residues. Trimming shortened V by 8 bases and J by 2 bases, and 13 bases separated the two germline ends. The CDR3 bases are TGTGCCAGCTTCGGACAGACAACCTACGAGCAGTACTTC. It specifies CASFGQTTYEQYF.

The chain couples TRBV19 to TRBJ2-7; TRBD1 matches 10 bases. V dropped 7 bases and J dropped 6; count of bases not matched to a gene: 6. CDR1 and CDR2 from the germline V gene are LNHDA and SQIVND (reference sequence). The CDR3 extends over 13 amino acids. The CDR3 nucleotides are TGTGCCAGTACGGGGACAGGGGTCGGCGAGCAGTACTTC. It specifies CASTGTGVGEQYF.